These 17 T cell receptor beta chains were all obtained from the same sample, sequenced in a study of T-cell memory formation after mild COVID-19. Via MiXCR, TCRdb re-called the 5' RACE reads, giving one row per CDR3 protein. This table holds roughly 450,000 distinct CDR3 sequences, over 15% found once. Material for sequencing was PBMCs or a T cell subset sorted from them (not recorded which). These receptors originate from an adult woman who had mild COVID-19 (a few samples of this study predate the infection). Cell type and time point are not known.

In its sample, this clonotype was seen a few times. The chain has TRBV6-1 and TRBJ1-6; tentatively, D is TRBD1 (6 bases). The CDR3 has 14 amino acids. Trimming removed 11 bases from V and 7 bases from J, with 18 bases in between. Germline CDR1 is MNHNS and CDR2 is SASEGT. The CDR3 region has the DNA TGTGCCGCATCCTCAGGGGCCAGAAATTCACCCCTCCACTTT. Protein product: CAASSGARNSPLHF.

This clonotype has a handful of counts. This sequence joins TRBV7-2 and TRBJ2-3, with 10 bases matching TRBD2. Germline CDR1 is SGHTA and CDR2 is FQGNSA. The V segment lost 1 base and the J segment 2 bases; nucleotides outside the gene matches: 9. The CDR3 is 18 amino acids. CDR3 loop: CASSLDRLAGAYTDTQYF. CDR3 nucleotides: TGTGCCAGCAGCTTAGATAGGCTAGCGGGGGCATACACAGATACGCAGTATTTT.

The CDR3, as DNA: TGCGCCAGCAGCTTTTCCGGGACAAAGACCTACGAGCAGTACTTC. This gives the protein CASSFSGTKTYEQYF. V and J are TRBV5-1 and TRBJ2-7; D might be TRBD1 (6 bases). Germline V gene sequence: CDR1 SGHRS, CDR2 YFSETQ. V lost 2 bases to trimming and J lost 2 bases, with 14 bases between them. The CDR3 runs to 15 residues.

This clonotype was counted a few times. The V call is TRBV24-1, the J call TRBJ2-1; TRBD1 aligns across 8 bases. In germline, CDR1 is KGHDR, CDR2 SFDVKD. With V trimmed by 3 bases and J by 5 bases, 8 bases remained unmatched. This CDR3 is 16 amino acids long. Here the CDR3 reads CATSDAGTGRDNEQFF. The CDR3 DNA reads TGTGCCACCAGTGATGCCGGGACAGGTAGGGACAATGAGCAGTTCTTC.

This clonotype was picked up a small number of times. The V and J genes are TRBV4-3 and TRBJ2-2; 11 bases match TRBD2. The CDR3 loop spans 18 amino acids. Germline CDR1 LGHNA, CDR2 YSLEER. Trimming at V came to 0 bases and at J to 7 bases, leaving 10 bases not matched to a gene. CDR3 in amino acids: CASSQERVAGGPDGELFF. CDR3 nucleotide sequence: TGCGCCAGCAGCCAAGAGAGGGTAGCGGGAGGGCCAGACGGGGAGCTGTTTTTT.

The CDR3 sequence is CASSSDTSNQPQHF. The CDR3 nucleotides read TGTGCCAGCAGTTCGGACACCAGCAATCAGCCCCAGCATTTT. The chain recombines TRBV12-3 or TRBV12-4 with TRBJ1-5; D is possibly TRBD1 (5 bases). The CDR3 sequence is 14 residues long. V was trimmed by 4 bases and J by 1 base, leaving 8 bases between them.

The chain has TRBV6-1 and TRBJ2-7; D not resolved. Trimming left V 2 bases short and J 6 bases short, with 17 bases between. The CDR3 is made up of 15 amino acids. Germline lookup yields CDR1 MNHNS and CDR2 SASEGT. The CDR3 region has the DNA TGTGCCAGCAGTGAAATTCCTACGCAGGCGTCCGAGCAGTACTTC. Residues: CASSEIPTQASEQYF.

V and J are TRBV3-1 and TRBJ2-1; D ambiguous. The germline V gene encodes CDR1 LGHDT and CDR2 YNNKEL (reference sequence). CDR3 size: 13 residues. Trimming left V 2 bases short and J 5 bases short, with 7 bases between. The CDR3 region has the DNA TGTGCCAGCAGCCAAATGACCCACAATGAGCAGTTCTTC. As protein: CASSQMTHNEQFF.

The chain is built from TRBV20-1 and TRBJ2-3; TRBD1 aligns across 7 bases. J was trimmed by 4 bases and V by 0 bases; bases with no gene match: 1. This CDR3 spans 13 amino acids. Germline assignment: CDR1 DFQATT and CDR2 SNEGSKA (reference sequence). The CDR3 coding sequence is TGCAGTGCTAGAGACCAGGGGGCAGATACGCAGTATTTT. Translation gives CSARDQGADTQYF.

This clonotype has at least ten counts. This chain links TRBV5-1 with TRBJ1-5; D not certain. Trimming took off 1 base at V and 6 bases at J, with 8 bases between the two ends. Per the germline V gene, CDR1 is SGHRS and CDR2 is YFSETQ. CDR3 length: 13 residues. In nucleotides, the CDR3 is TGCGCCAGCAGCTTGTCGTTCGGTCAGCCCCAGCATTTT. It translates to CASSLSFGQPQHF.

This clonotype turned up a few times. V usage is TRBV4-3 and J usage is TRBJ2-5, with D maybe TRBD2 (7 bases). Per germline, CDR1 LGHNA and CDR2 YSLEER. The CDR3 extends over 15 amino acids. With 1 base removed from V and 7 bases from J, the gap between germline ends came to 16 bases. The CDR3 DNA reads as TGCGCCAGCAGCCAAGGGGAGGGGGGTTTGGGGACCCAGTACTTC. It translates to CASSQGEGGLGTQYF.

A few counts support this clonotype. J is TRBJ1-2 and V is TRBV25-1, with D unclear. The ends were cut back, 3 bases at V and 4 bases at J, with 6 bases in the middle. The CDR3 covers 12 residues. Germline V gene data show CDR1 as MGHDK and CDR2 as SYGVNS. The CDR3 region is CASSDSLYGYTF. CDR3 DNA: TGTGCCAGCAGTGACAGTCTCTATGGCTACACCTTC.

V and J are TRBV7-8 and TRBJ1-1, with D possibly TRBD1 on 5 matching bases. This CDR3 is built from 16 residues. V lost 0 bases and J 5 bases, leaving 16 bases between the germline ends. The germline V gene has CDR1 SGHVS and CDR2 FQNEAQ. The CDR3 protein is CASSLALWRGGTEAFF. The DNA of the CDR3 is TGTGCCAGCAGCTTAGCGCTTTGGCGGGGGGGGACTGAAGCTTTCTTT. The whole variable domain, filled in from reference TRBV7-8 and TRBJ1-1, reads GAGVSQSPRYKVAKRGQDVALRCDPISGHVSLFWYQQALGQGPEFLTYFQNEAQLDKSGLPSDRFFAERPEGSVSTLKIQRTQQEDSAVYLCASSLALWRGGTEAFFGQGTRLTVV.

This clonotype was seen more than once but under ten times. This chain links TRBV30 with TRBJ1-2; the D gene is possibly TRBD1 (6 bases). V gave up 8 bases and J gave up 6 bases, with 16 bases separating them. This CDR3 spans 12 amino acids. Per germline, CDR1 GTSNPN and CDR2 SVGIG (reference sequence). CDR3: CAEKGVLNGYTF. CDR3 DNA: TGTGCCGAGAAGGGGGTTCTGAATGGCTACACCTTC.

The chain links TRBV12-3 or TRBV12-4 to TRBJ2-3, with 9 positions matching TRBD1. The V gene end was trimmed by 5 bases and the J gene end by 8 bases; junction bases not matched to a gene: 5. This CDR3 is built from 13 residues. CDR3 bases: TGTGCCAGCAGTGCAACAGGGGGCCTTACGCAGTATTTT. Translation gives CASSATGGLTQYF.

The rearrangement joins TRBV2 to TRBJ2-1, with TRBD1 matching over 8 bases. V gave up 6 bases and J gave up 12 bases; unmatched junction bases: 16. The CDR3 totals 15 residues. The germline gives CDR1 SNHLY, CDR2 FYNNEI. This chain's CDR3 is CASSDDRGAGRGQFF. CDR3 nucleotide sequence: TGTGCCAGCAGCGACGACAGGGGAGCCGGCCGGGGGCAGTTCTTC.

The chain combines TRBV11-2 with TRBJ2-7; 11 nucleotides agree with TRBD2. CDR1 is SGHAT, CDR2 FQNNGV, per germline. This CDR3 has 17 amino acids. V shed 1 base and J 4 bases; nucleotides not matched to a gene: 9. The CDR3 loop is CASSLGLAGSFVYEQYF. CDR3 in DNA: TGTGCCAGCAGCTTAGGACTAGCGGGATCTTTTGTTTACGAGCAGTACTTC.